Included here is one TCR beta chain sequence, with context. What it binds is not known. This entry is derived from a study of cytomegalovirus exposure and HLA in healthy donors. Study-level findings and limits: In a later analysis, several top co-occurrence clusters appeared linked to parvovirus B19, influenza, CMV and Epstein-Barr virus.

PCR employed 60 Vbeta and 13 Jbeta primers. TCRdb's copy holds only in-frame clones and misses some; the assay was immunoSEQ multiplex PCR. The sample has about 200,000 clones, roughly 83% seen once. Sequencing used PBMCs. The TCR sequence derives from a male donor in good health and CMV-seropositive.

CDR3 in amino acids: CASSLAGQGAWNTEAFF. In DNA, the CDR3 is TGTGCCAGCAGCTTAGCGGGACAGGGGGCTTGGAACACTGAAGCTTTCTTT. The V call is TRBV7-6, the J call TRBJ1-1; 12 bases match TRBD1. Trimming cost V 0 bases and J 1 base; bases outside gene matches: 3. Germline V gene data show CDR1 as SGHVS and CDR2 as FNYEAQ. CDR3 length: 17 residues.